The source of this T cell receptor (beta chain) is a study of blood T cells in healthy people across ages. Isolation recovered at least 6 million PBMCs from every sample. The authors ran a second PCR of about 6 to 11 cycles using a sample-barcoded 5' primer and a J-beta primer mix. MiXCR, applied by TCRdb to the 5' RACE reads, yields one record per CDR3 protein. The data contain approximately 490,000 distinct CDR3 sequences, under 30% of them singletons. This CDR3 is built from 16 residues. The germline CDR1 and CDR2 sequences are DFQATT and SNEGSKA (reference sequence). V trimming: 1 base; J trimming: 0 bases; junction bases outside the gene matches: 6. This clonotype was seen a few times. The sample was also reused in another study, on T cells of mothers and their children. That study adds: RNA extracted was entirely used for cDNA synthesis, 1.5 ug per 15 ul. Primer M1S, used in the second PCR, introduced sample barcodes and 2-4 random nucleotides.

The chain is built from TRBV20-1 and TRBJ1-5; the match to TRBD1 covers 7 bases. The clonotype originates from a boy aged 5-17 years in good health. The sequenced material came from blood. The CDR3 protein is CSARARDSNSNQPQHF. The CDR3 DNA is TGCAGTGCTAGAGCCCGGGACAGTAATAGCAATCAGCCCCAGCATTTT.